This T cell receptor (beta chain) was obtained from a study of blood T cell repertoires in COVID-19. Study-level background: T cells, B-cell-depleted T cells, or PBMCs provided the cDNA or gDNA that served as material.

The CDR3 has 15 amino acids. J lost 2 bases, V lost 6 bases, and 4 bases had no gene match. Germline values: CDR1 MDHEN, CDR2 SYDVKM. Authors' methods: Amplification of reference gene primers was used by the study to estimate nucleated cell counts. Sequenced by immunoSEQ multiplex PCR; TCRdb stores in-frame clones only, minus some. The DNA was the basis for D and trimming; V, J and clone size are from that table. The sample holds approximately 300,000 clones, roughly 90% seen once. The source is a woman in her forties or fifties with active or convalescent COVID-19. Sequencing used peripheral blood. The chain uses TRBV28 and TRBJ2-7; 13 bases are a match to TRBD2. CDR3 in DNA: TGTGCCAGCAGCCTTACTAGCGGGAGGGCCTACGAGCAGTACTTC. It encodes CASSLTSGRAYEQYF.